The 14 T cell receptor beta chains reported below all come from one sample, sequenced in a study of beta chain features in type 1 diabetes. General observations from the study: Shorter TCRB CDR3s, moderately but significantly so, were found in Type 1 diabetes patients in all four CD4+ subsets.

cDNA synthesis used the whole RNA isolate, giving expressed TCRB sequences. Using immunoSEQ multiplex PCR, the repertoire was profiled, and TCRdb retains in-frame clones only, with some absent. The table lists about 710,000 clones, about 14% of them singletons. Antigens for these TCRs are unknown. Material for sequencing was naive CD4+ T cells from blood. The receptor source for this set is a man younger than 35 with type 1 diabetes.

This clone was found a few times. The CDR3 loop reads CASSQGTGDPYEQYF. CDR3 in DNA: TGCGCCAGCAGCCAAGGGACAGGCGACCCCTACGAGCAGTACTTC. This chain joins TRBV4-3 and TRBJ2-7; 7 nucleotides agree with TRBD1. With V trimmed by 1 base and J by 2 bases, 5 bases remained unmatched. The CDR3 totals 15 residues. Germline V gene sequence: CDR1 LGHNA, CDR2 YSLEER.

This clone appeared a few times. The chain recombines TRBV29-1 with TRBJ1-3, with 8 nucleotides matching TRBD1. Germline V gene sequence: CDR1 SQVTM, CDR2 ANQGSEA. V was pared by 2 bases and J by 2 bases, with 2 bases of the junction left unmatched. This CDR3 is 14 amino acids long. DNA of the CDR3: TGCAGCGTTGAATTACAGGGGGCTGGAAACACCATATATTTT. Protein product: CSVELQGAGNTIYF.

The V gene is TRBV19, the J gene TRBJ1-5, with D perhaps TRBD1 (5 bases). Germline CDR1 LNHDA, CDR2 SQIVND (reference sequence). The CDR3 consists of 14 residues. Trimming left V 5 bases short and J 4 bases short, with 12 bases between. Here the CDR3 reads CASSLVSGNQPQHF. In nucleotides, the CDR3 is TGTGCCAGTAGTTTAGTATCAGGGAATCAGCCCCAGCATTTT.

This clone came up a few times. This chain uses TRBV6-5 with TRBJ1-1; D not resolved. Deletions cut 6 bases from V and 5 bases from J, with 13 bases between. This CDR3 contains 13 residues. From germline, CDR1 is MNHEY and CDR2 SVGAGI. The CDR3 nucleotides are TGTGCCAGCAGGCCGATAAGCGGGACTGAAGCTTTCTTT. This encodes CASRPISGTEAFF.

This chain links TRBV29-1 with TRBJ1-1; D is perhaps TRBD1 (5 bases). The V end was cut by 6 bases, the J end by 4 bases, with 15 bases between. The CDR3 is 13 amino acids. Germline-derived CDR1 and CDR2 are SQVTM and ANQGSEA. The CDR3, as DNA: TGCAGCGTGGAGACAGCCCTGGGCACTGAAGCTTTCTTT. The encoded protein is CSVETALGTEAFF.

This clone was recorded a few times. The chain joins TRBV30 to TRBJ2-2; D is uncertain. The germline gives CDR1 GTSNPN, CDR2 SVGIG (reference sequence). The CDR3 contains 11 residues. Trimming stripped 1 base from V and 6 bases from J, with 3 bases between. The CDR3 DNA follows: TGTGCCTGGAGTGGTCCCGGGGAGCTGTTTTTT. Protein product: CAWSGPGELFF.

This clone was seen a few times. The CDR3 loop reads CSAAGTGSYEQYF. The CDR3 bases are TGCAGCGCCGCCGGGACAGGTTCCTACGAGCAGTACTTC. This chain joins TRBV29-1 and TRBJ2-7; TRBD1 agrees at 8 bases. The CDR3 loop spans 13 amino acids. In germline, CDR1 is SQVTM, CDR2 ANQGSEA. Trimming took 7 bases from V and 1 from J; bases not matched to a gene: 6.

V and J are TRBV30 and TRBJ2-7, with D perhaps matching TRBD1 (6 bases). Germline values: CDR1 GTSNPN, CDR2 SVGIG (reference sequence). V was cut by 3 bases and J by 0 bases, with 15 bases left in between. The CDR3 runs to 15 residues. The CDR3 spells CAWRSHRVGSYEQYF. The CDR3 coding sequence is TGTGCCTGGAGATCACACAGGGTGGGCTCCTACGAGCAGTACTTC.

This clone came up a few times. The rearrangement uses TRBV7-3 and TRBJ2-2; D uncertain. V was pared by 5 bases and J by 2 bases, with 9 bases between. Germline V gene lookup returns CDR1 SGHTA and CDR2 FQGTGA. The CDR3 contains 14 residues. The CDR3 DNA reads as TGTGCCAGCAGCGAGACTGGCAACACCGGGGAGCTGTTTTTT. Translation: CASSETGNTGELFF.

A few counts support this clone. The J gene is TRBJ2-5, the V gene TRBV5-1; D could derive from TRBD1 or TRBD2 (5 bases each). Germline V gene lookup returns CDR1 SGHRS and CDR2 YFSETQ. There are 13 residues in the CDR3. Trimming stripped 4 bases from V and 10 bases from J, with 17 bases between. The CDR3 region is CASSPQRQGDQYF. Written as DNA, the CDR3 is TGCGCCAGCAGCCCACAGCGGCAGGGAGACCAGTACTTC.

V and J are TRBV25-1 and TRBJ1-1; 8 nucleotides align to TRBD1. The CDR3 extends over 13 amino acids. V trimming: 4 bases; J trimming: 11 bases; junction bases outside the gene matches: 9. CDR1 and CDR2 from the germline V gene are MGHDK and SYGVNS. Here the CDR3 DNA reads TGTGCCAGCAGTGGGACAGGGCCCAGTGGGGCTTTCTTT. This encodes CASSGTGPSGAFF. Combining the CDR3 with reference TRBV25-1 and TRBJ1-1 gives the whole variable domain EADIYQTPRYLVIGTGKKITLECSQTMGHDKMYWYQQDPGMELHLIHYSYGVNSTEKGDLSSESTVSRIRTEHFPLTLESARPSHTSQYLCASSGTGPSGAFFGQGTRLTVV.

This clone has only a few counts. V gene TRBV6-5 combines with J gene TRBJ2-7, with D maybe TRBD1 (7 bases). The CDR3 is 14 residues long. The germline V and J ends were trimmed by 3 bases and 3 bases, with 12 bases remaining between them. Germline V gene data show CDR1 as MNHEY and CDR2 as SVGAGI. As DNA, the CDR3 is TGTGCCAGCAGTTATACCAGGGGGGACTACGAGCAGTACTTC. Translation gives CASSYTRGDYEQYF.

V usage is TRBV12-5 and J usage is TRBJ1-5; D not certain. Germline V gene sequence: CDR1 LGHNT, CDR2 FRNRAP. V was clipped by 7 bases and J by 4 bases, with 8 bases between them. CDR3 size: 12 residues. The CDR3 sequence is CASASGNQPQHF. CDR3 sequence (DNA): TGTGCTAGTGCTAGCGGAAATCAGCCCCAGCATTTT.

This CDR3 reads CASSVGYHNQPQHF. The CDR3 DNA reads as TGTGCCAGCAGCGTGGGGTATCACAATCAGCCCCAGCATTTT. The chain uses TRBV9 and TRBJ1-5; D is ambiguous. V was pared by 2 bases and J by 3 bases, with 9 bases between. Germline V gene sequence: CDR1 SGDLS, CDR2 YYNGEE. This CDR3 is 14 amino acids long.